This entry concerns a single T cell receptor beta chain. The antigen remains unidentified. Possible read error: a much larger clone is one base away. These data originate in a study of T cells after yellow fever vaccination. Using its own MiXCR run on the 5' RACE reads, TCRdb lists one record per CDR3 protein. Of fewer than 400,000 distinct CDR3 sequences in the sample, about 6.2% are singletons; the top ten hold 15%. General study points: Shared CD4/CD8 clonotypes were a small share, likely from convergent recombination. Weaker, the secondary response peaked sooner, at day 5 versus 15.

Germline loops: CDR1 SQVTM, CDR2 ANQGSEA. Trimming removed 4 bases at V and 4 bases at J, with 13 bases between. The CDR3 has 14 amino acids. The clonotype originates from a man aged 30-40 years who received the YFV17D yellow fever vaccine. This sample comprised PBMCs, obtained 5 days after the yellow fever booster vaccination. V and J are TRBV29-1 and TRBJ2-2; D unresolved. The CDR3 DNA reads as TGCAGCGTTGTAAGTTGGTCGCGCACCGGGGAGCTGTTTTTT. Translating gives CSVVSWSRTGELFF.